The source of this T cell receptor (beta chain) is a study of T cells in localized non-small cell lung cancer (dated by TCRdb to between 2020 and 2021). About the investigation overall: The study examined T cell repertoires in 200 to 250 patients with early-stage NSCLC and compared tumors with uninvolved tumor-adjacent lungs. NSCLC patients had a mean age of roughly 64 years, and approximately 140 were male and about a hundred female. The cohort consisted of about 240 treatment-naive NSCLC patients whose localized lung tumors had been resected.

According to the germline V gene, CDR1 reads MNHEY and CDR2 reads SVGAGI. There are 15 amino acids in the CDR3, from cysteine to phenylalanine inclusive. Of all the DNA, just the CDR3 is kept, 45 bases in frame from base 1. Between the V and J ends, shortened by 2 bases and 1 base respectively, the junction contains 11 bases. Paper-wide results and their limitations: Higher blood T cell density associated with longer overall survival, while higher adjacent-lung clonality associated with shorter survival. A median of approximately 62 of the top 100 tumor clones turned up in the paired uninvolved adjacent lung, and 25 to 30 of those clones also ranked among the top 100 of that same adjacent lung. Because multi-region sequencing of the tumors was not done, intratumor heterogeneity could not be ruled out. Uninvolved tumor-adjacent lung showed the highest T cell clonality, higher than tumor, which suggests more focused antigenic responses in the adjacent lung. Because of the exploratory design, TCR variables were selected using unadjusted p-values without false-discovery rate correction.

A word on this clone: The antigen this receptor binds is unknown. Nothing much larger sits one base from this clone, and base qualities are not available.

At diagnosis, tumor, uninvolved tumor-adjacent lung and peripheral blood were collected and then preserved as a mix of FFPE and fresh-frozen material. For TCR repertoire profiling, blood samples were analyzed in the form of peripheral blood mononuclear cells. TCR beta CDR3 regions were sequenced from DNA using the immunoSEQ Assay. The original methods were these. T cell density was computed as TCR beta template counts normalized to usable DNA estimated by amplifying housekeeping genes. The preseqR package was used to estimate richness by extrapolating to 400,000 templates for PBMC samples and to 120,000 templates for tissue samples. Clonality was defined by subtracting Pielou's evenness from one. Tissue-enriched TCRs were identified by differential abundance testing using productive amino-acid clonotypes, minimum total count 5 and alpha 0.1. The Jaccard Index and the Morisita Overlap Index were used to measure repertoire overlap between compartments. GLIPH grouped TCR beta CDR3s together with public tetramer-defined viral CDR3s, and a viral motif had to include at least three viral sequences and also show V-gene enrichment. Imported from immuneACCESS, the table was reduced by TCRdb to in-frame sequences with V and J called. These copies leave out some clones; in studies compared against another copy, an unresolved V gene accounts for under half, and the cause of the remainder is not known. V and J calls and clone size are those listed in that table; D and trimming were worked out from the DNA. The sample table shows some 50,000 clones, and around nine tenths are seen once. The top ten clonotypes cover about 16% of the sample.

Recombination connected TRBV6-5 to TRBJ2-5; the D gene assignment is ambiguous. The origin of this receptor is a female donor with stage II lung adenocarcinoma. The input for sequencing was PBMCs, taken before any cancer treatment. The CDR3 region reads CASSYRSLPQETQYF. The base sequence is TGTGCCAGCAGTTACCGCTCGCTACCCCAAGAGACCCAGTACTTC.